Presented here are 23 T cell receptor beta chains from one specimen sequenced in a study of blood T cell repertoires in COVID-19. Assay used: immunoSEQ multiplex PCR; TCRdb lists only in-frame clones, some missing. The table lists about 270,000 clones, roughly 84% of them singletons. Sequencing was performed on peripheral blood. The receptors derive from a woman between 18 and 29 years old with acute or convalescent COVID-19.

This clone was found a few times. The chain couples TRBV10-3 to TRBJ2-1; 10 bases agree with TRBD2. The germline V gene encodes CDR1 ENHRY and CDR2 SYGVKD. V gave up 5 bases and J gave up 4 bases; unmatched junction bases: 5. CDR3 size: 15 residues. The CDR3: CAISPQREGYNEQFF. CDR3 nucleotides: TGTGCCATCAGTCCCCAGCGGGAGGGTTACAATGAGCAGTTCTTC.

V and J are TRBV11-2 and TRBJ2-1; 8 bases align to TRBD1. Germline V gene lookup returns CDR1 SGHAT and CDR2 FQNNGV. The ends lost 4 bases at V and 7 bases at J; junction bases unmatched: 12. The CDR3 consists of 16 residues. The CDR3 spells CASSSYPGGSGNEQFF. The CDR3 coding sequence is TGTGCCAGCAGCTCCTACCCAGGGGGCTCGGGGAATGAGCAGTTCTTC. The full variable domain, with the rest looked up from reference TRBV11-2 and TRBJ2-1, is EAGVAQSPRYKIIEKRQSVAFWCNPISGHATLYWYQQILGQGPKLLIQFQNNGVVDDSQLPKDRFSAERLKGVDSTLKIQPAKLEDSAVYLCASSSYPGGSGNEQFFGPGTRLTVL.

In DNA form, the CDR3 reads TGTGCCAGCATGGCGGAGCACACAGATACGCAGTATTTT. This translates into CASMAEHTDTQYF. This chain connects TRBV2 to TRBJ2-3; no clear D gene. The germline V gene encodes CDR1 SNHLY and CDR2 FYNNEI. V lost 7 bases and J 2 bases, leaving 10 bases between the germline ends. This CDR3 contains 13 residues.

The chain links TRBV7-6 to TRBJ2-2; perhaps TRBD1 as D (6 bases). Germline assignment: CDR1 SGHVS and CDR2 FNYEAQ. With 2 bases removed from V and 4 bases from J, the gap between germline ends came to 14 bases. The length of the CDR3 is 16 residues. This CDR3 reads CASSLTGTRATGELFF. The CDR3 DNA sequence: TGTGCCAGCAGCTTAACAGGGACAAGGGCCACCGGGGAGCTGTTTTTT.

The V call is TRBV2, the J call TRBJ2-3; 10 nucleotides align to TRBD2. The CDR3 runs to 13 residues. Germline assignment: CDR1 SNHLY and CDR2 FYNNEI. V was pared by 8 bases and J by 1 base, with 0 bases of the junction left unmatched. This CDR3 reads CASGLAGTDTQYF. CDR3 bases: TGTGCCAGCGGACTAGCGGGCACAGATACGCAGTATTTT.

The chain uses TRBV6-2 or TRBV6-3 and TRBJ1-6, with a tentative D call TRBD1 (6 bases). CDR3 length: 15 residues. CDR1 and CDR2 from the germline V gene are MNHEY and SVGEGT. V lost 5 bases, J lost 3 bases, and 11 bases lay in between. CDR3 residues: CASSPQGIYNSPLHF. CDR3 sequence (DNA): TGTGCCAGCAGTCCACAGGGCATCTATAATTCACCCCTCCACTTT.

The genes are TRBV7-8 and TRBJ1-3; possible D gene TRBD1, 5 bases. This CDR3 comprises 18 residues. The germline V gene encodes CDR1 SGHVS and CDR2 FQNEAQ. V gave up 5 bases and J gave up 4 bases, with 24 bases separating them. CDR3 bases: TGTGCCAGCAGCCGATACTCGCTGGGTGGGGCGGGGGGAAACACCATATATTTT. Amino acid sequence: CASSRYSLGGAGGNTIYF.

The chain is built from TRBV19 and TRBJ2-1; no firm D call. With 1 base removed from V and 2 bases from J, the gap between germline ends came to 21 bases. Looked up from germline, CDR1 is LNHDA and CDR2 is SQIVND (reference sequence). The CDR3 contains 19 residues. The CDR3 region is CASSIVRYLQGGPYNEQFF. The CDR3 nucleotides are TGTGCCAGTAGTATAGTTCGATACCTTCAAGGCGGTCCCTACAATGAGCAGTTCTTC.

The gene calls are TRBV29-1 and TRBJ2-1; 15 bases map to TRBD2. The V gene's germline CDR1 is SQVTM and CDR2 ANQGSEA. The CDR3 runs to 16 residues. Losses at the gene ends were 3 bases for V and 7 bases for J; bases not matched to a gene: 7. The CDR3 loop reads CSVDERGLAGGNEQFF. The CDR3 DNA reads as TGCAGCGTTGATGAGCGGGGACTAGCGGGAGGTAATGAGCAGTTCTTC.

This chain uses TRBV9 with TRBJ1-4; possibly TRBD1 for D (5 bases). The length of the CDR3 is 16 residues. Germline V gives CDR1 SGDLS, CDR2 YYNGEE. The V gene lost 4 bases and the J gene lost 3 bases, with 16 bases spanning the gap. CDR3 bases: TGTGCCAGCAGCCCCGTATCCCGGGGGTCTAATGAAAAACTGTTTTTT. It codes for CASSPVSRGSNEKLFF. The whole variable domain, remainder taken from reference TRBV9 and TRBJ1-4, is DSGVTQTPKHLITATGQRVTLRCSPRSGDLSVYWYQQSLDQGLQFLIQYYNGEERAKGNILERFSAQQFPDLHSELNLSSLELGDSALYFCASSPVSRGSNEKLFFGSGTQLSVL.

The CDR3 DNA reads TGTGCCAGCAGCCCATTAGAGACAGGGTTGGGCTCCTACGAGCAGTACTTC. It is translated as CASSPLETGLGSYEQYF. This rearrangement joins TRBV7-9 to TRBJ2-7; 7 nucleotides match TRBD1. J lost 0 bases, V lost 5 bases, and 13 bases had no gene match. CDR1 and CDR2 (germline): SEHNR, FQNEAQ (reference sequence). This CDR3 region has 17 residues.

The chain is built from TRBV6-1 and TRBJ1-5; D is uncertain. CDR1 and CDR2 from the germline V gene are MNHNS and SASEGT. The CDR3 sequence is 17 residues long. Trimming shortened V by 2 bases and J by 3 bases, and 17 bases separated the two germline ends. The CDR3 bases are TGTGCCAGCAGTGAAATAACTGCGAGCGTGGCCAATCAGCCCCAGCATTTT. Amino acids: CASSEITASVANQPQHF.

Here the CDR3 DNA reads TGCGCCAGCAGCTCCTCGTCCCTTAACTATGGCTACACCTTC. Residues: CASSSSSLNYGYTF. The V gene is TRBV4-3, the J gene TRBJ1-2; unclear D gene. V lost 5 bases, J lost 1 base, and 11 bases lay in between. This CDR3 has 14 residues. CDR1 and CDR2 from the germline V gene are LGHNA and YSLEER.

The rearrangement links TRBV7-6 to TRBJ2-4; weak D call: TRBD1 (6 bases). The CDR3 consists of 17 residues. Germline CDR1 is SGHVS and CDR2 is FNYEAQ. Deletions cut 1 base from V and 3 bases from J, with 16 bases between. The CDR3 DNA reads as TGTGCCAGCAGCTTAGGGAGTACAGGGTCTTACAAAAACATTCAGTACTTC. This sequence encodes CASSLGSTGSYKNIQYF.

This clone was counted between two and nine times. The V call is TRBV10-3, the J call TRBJ2-7; D gene unclear. Trimming took 0 bases from V and 3 from J, leaving 9 bases between them. This CDR3 region has 14 residues. CDR1 is ENHRY, CDR2 SYGVKD, per germline. The CDR3 sequence: CAISESLSSYEQYF. As DNA, the CDR3 is TGTGCCATCAGTGAGTCTCTGTCGAGCTACGAGCAGTACTTC.

The chain joins TRBV18 to TRBJ1-1; the match to TRBD1 covers 10 bases. V was pared by 3 bases and J by 1 base, with 5 bases of the junction left unmatched. Germline CDR1 is KGHSH and CDR2 is LQKENI. The CDR3 runs 16 residues. CDR3 DNA: TGTGCCAGCTCACCGCGAGACAGGGGGCGGAACACTGAAGCTTTCTTT. The encoded protein is CASSPRDRGRNTEAFF.

The chain joins TRBV28 to TRBJ1-2; tentatively, D is TRBD1 (5 bases). V lost 6 bases to trimming and J lost 3 bases, with 17 bases between them. Germline V lookup: CDR1 MDHEN, CDR2 SYDVKM. This CDR3 is 15 amino acids long. The CDR3 DNA reads as TGTGCCAGCAGGAATACAGGAGATCTTTACTATGGCTACACCTTC. This translates into CASRNTGDLYYGYTF.

V and J are TRBV5-1 and TRBJ1-2, with D tentatively TRBD1 (5 bases). Germline loops: CDR1 SGHRS, CDR2 YFSETQ. The CDR3 runs 18 residues. Trimming took off 0 bases at V and 1 base at J, with 19 bases between the two ends. The CDR3, as DNA: TGCGCCAGCAGCTTGGCGCCCCTATTGTGGGGACTTAACTATGGCTACACCTTC. Its translation: CASSLAPLLWGLNYGYTF.

The chain carries TRBV5-1 and TRBJ2-6, with D tentatively TRBD2 (6 bases). The CDR3 covers 16 residues. The germline V and J ends were trimmed by 5 bases and 0 bases, with 12 bases remaining between them. From germline, CDR1 is SGHRS and CDR2 YFSETQ. The CDR3 nucleotides are TGCGCCAGCAGTCTGGCGGGGTTCTCTGGGGCCAACGTCCTGACTTTC. Residues: CASSLAGFSGANVLTF.

The gene calls are TRBV6-5 and TRBJ2-7; 8 bases are shared with TRBD2. CDR3 size: 14 residues. J gave up 7 bases and V 7 bases, and 12 bases lay outside the gene matches. Germline lookup yields CDR1 MNHEY and CDR2 SVGAGI. The CDR3 DNA sequence: TGTGCCAGCACCCCGGGTAGCGGGGTGGGGGAGCAGTACTTC. This encodes CASTPGSGVGEQYF.

This clone was recorded a few times. The genes are TRBV5-1 and TRBJ2-3; tentatively, D is TRBD2 (5 bases). The CDR3 covers 16 residues. Looked up from germline, CDR1 is SGHRS and CDR2 is YFSETQ. With 2 bases removed from V and 3 bases from J, the gap between germline ends came to 16 bases. The CDR3 region has the DNA TGCGCCAGCAGCTTCGAACGGGGAACTGGGACAGATACGCAGTATTTT. Protein product: CASSFERGTGTDTQYF.

The chain uses TRBV28 and TRBJ2-1; 7 nucleotides agree with TRBD1. The CDR3 sequence is 16 residues long. The J segment lost 4 bases and the V segment lost 1 base, leaving 7 bases of the junction unmatched. Germline V lookup: CDR1 MDHEN, CDR2 SYDVKM. The CDR3 here is CASSLSPQGVYNEQFF. For the CDR3, the DNA is TGTGCCAGCAGTTTATCCCCGCAGGGGGTATACAATGAGCAGTTCTTC.

The chain recombines TRBV5-1 with TRBJ1-1; D call uncertain. Trimming removed 0 bases at V and 0 bases at J, with 15 bases between. This CDR3 contains 17 residues. Germline CDR1 and CDR2: SGHRS and YFSETQ. In nucleotides, the CDR3 is TGCGCCAGCAGCTTGGGTGTGAGCTCCTCTATGAACACTGAAGCTTTCTTT. It encodes CASSLGVSSSMNTEAFF.